This T cell receptor beta chain was found in a study of T cells in Graves' hyperthyroidism and ophthalmopathy. Findings and limits, study-wide: Model output signaled ophthalmopathy a median around 6.9 months ahead of onset.

Stable Graves' hyperthyroidism meant no ophthalmopathy progression within 18 months. Thyroid ultrasound, orbital computed tomography, clinical symptoms, and serum thyroxine and TRAb underpinned diagnoses. Amplified regions were TCR beta CDR3 sequences from RNA transcripts. With the HTBI primer set, the TCR CDR3 went through a first round of RT-PCR. TCRdb reprocessed the multiplex PCR reads with MiXCR, giving one entry per CDR3 protein. Among some 760,000 distinct CDR3 sequences listed, around 13% were seen once. As to this clonotype: No antigen is known for it.

CDR1 is SGDLS, CDR2 YYNGEE, per germline. This CDR3 is 16 amino acids long. V shed 3 bases and J shed 0 bases, with 13 bases lying between them. The sequencing input was blood. J is TRBJ2-1 and V is TRBV9; D possibly matches TRBD1 or TRBD2 (5 bases each). The sequence was obtained from a woman aged 18-35 years with Graves' hyperthyroidism. The CDR3 region is CASSARVRGSYNEQFF. DNA for the CDR3: TGTGCCAGCAGCGCGCGGGTGAGGGGCTCCTACAATGAGCAGTTCTTC.